This T cell receptor beta chain was found in a study of blood T cell repertoires in COVID-19. Study information: Researchers got acute and convalescent COVID-19 samples from the United States, Italy and Spain. T cells, B-cell-depleted T cells, or PBMCs supplied cDNA or gDNA.

In the original workflow: Counts of nucleated cells, estimated from reference gene primer amplification, were obtained. The method was immunoSEQ multiplex PCR; TCRdb's version includes in-frame clones alone and lacks a portion of them. D and trimming come from the DNA, and the V and J calls and clone size come from that table. Here the sample spans about 110,000 clones, roughly 88% being singletons. The ends lost 3 bases at V and 1 base at J; junction bases unmatched: 4. This CDR3 is built from 15 residues. Germline CDR1 reads LGHDT; CDR2 reads YNNKEL (reference sequence). Source material: peripheral blood. The origin of this receptor is a human donor in a cohort sampled during active COVID-19. The gene calls are TRBV3-1 (or the pseudogene TRBV3-2) and TRBJ2-3; 7 nucleotides agree with TRBD2. CDR3 bases: TGTGCCAGCAGCCAGGTTGCGGGGGGCACAGATACGCAGTATTTT. Residues: CASSQVAGGTDTQYF.